The rows below give T cell receptor beta chains drawn from one sample of a study of T-cell reconstitution after alpha-beta-depleted transplantation in children. TCRdb reprocessed the PCR reads with MiXCR, giving one entry per CDR3 protein. The table includes roughly 300,000 distinct CDR3 sequences, around 10% detected once. Source: PBMCs from the stem cell graft donor, taken from the stem cell graft. These receptors were collected from a human donor who donated a stem cell graft to a child with acute lymphoblastic leukemia. The CDR3 runs from the conserved cysteine through the conserved F or W. D genes are given only for firm matches. The listing skips clone size in some rows; elsewhere it reads once, few, many or a size class.

clone_size j_call d_call v_call cdr3_nt cdr3_aa
- TRBJ2-5 TRBD2 TRBV3-1 TGTGCCAGCAGCTCGCCGGGACTAGCGATCCAAGAGACCCAGTACTTC CASSSPGLAIQETQYF
few TRBJ2-1 TRBD2 TRBV9 TGTGCCAGCAGCGCCAGCGGGAGGTACTACAATGAGCAGTTCTTC CASSASGRYYNEQFF
many TRBJ2-2 TRBD2 TRBV6-2/TRBV6-3 TGTGCCACAGGAGTTAGCGGGTATAGCGGGGAGCTGTTTTTT CATGVSGYSGELFF
- TRBJ2-1 TRBD1 TRBV7-9 TGTGCCAGCAGCTCAGACCGACAGGGGGCAAATGAGCAGTTCTTC CASSSDRQGANEQFF
- TRBJ1-5 - TRBV20-1 TGCAGTGCTAGGGGGCGGACGGATTACTATCAGCCCCAGCATTTT CSARGRTDYYQPQHF
- TRBJ2-4 - TRBV4-3 TGCGCCAGCAGCCAAATTGGGGTAGCCAAAAACATTCAGTACTTC CASSQIGVAKNIQYF
- TRBJ2-5 TRBD2 TRBV7-9 TGTGCCAGCAGCGCTTCATTCCTAGCGGGAGAGACCCAGTACTTC CASSASFLAGETQYF
- TRBJ1-1 - TRBV5-1 TGCGCCAGCAGCCACACCCCGAGGGGGGACACTGAAGCTTTCTTT CASSHTPRGDTEAFF
few TRBJ2-4 - TRBV4-3 TGCGCCAGCAGCCAAGATAGGGAGATAGCCAAAAACATTCAGTACTTC CASSQDREIAKNIQYF
- TRBJ2-3 - TRBV6-1 TGTGCCACCAGCCCACAGGCCGGGGATACGCAGTATTTT CATSPQAGDTQYF
few TRBJ2-1 - TRBV5-1 TGCGCCAGCAGCTTGCAGGCCTACAATGAGCAGTTCTTC CASSLQAYNEQFF
- TRBJ2-7 - TRBV7-9 TGTGCCAGCAGCTTGGAGACCTACGAGCAGTACTTC CASSLETYEQYF
few TRBJ2-1 - TRBV4-2 TGTGCCAGCAGCCAAGTTCAGGGGAGGGATGAGCAGTTCTTC CASSQVQGRDEQFF
- TRBJ2-6 TRBD1 TRBV15 TGTGCCACCAGATCTCCCGAGGGCAGGGGGTCTGGGGCCAACGTCCTGACTTTC CATRSPEGRGSGANVLTF
few TRBJ2-7 - TRBV18 TGTGCCAGCTCACCTATTTACGGGGAGGGGGCAGGCGAGCAGTACTTC CASSPIYGEGAGEQYF
many TRBJ2-1 TRBD2 TRBV20-1 TGCAGTGCTAGGGCCCCCCTAGCGGGAGTCAACAATGAGCAGTTCTTC CSARAPLAGVNNEQFF
- TRBJ2-2 TRBD2 TRBV2 TGTGCCAGCAGGCGGGAGGGCAGTTACCTAACCGGGGAGCTGTTTTTT CASRREGSYLTGELFF
- TRBJ2-5 TRBD2 TRBV4-1 TGCGCCAGCAGCCAAGGAGGGACTAGCGGTGGCGACTTC CASSQGGTSGGDF
few TRBJ2-1 TRBD2 TRBV9 TGTGCCAGCAGCACTAGCGGGAGTGGTTACAATGAGCAGTTCTTC CASSTSGSGYNEQFF
- TRBJ2-3 - TRBV15 TGTGCCACCAGCTCGCCCGGAACAAATAGGGGAGATACGCAGTATTTT CATSSPGTNRGDTQYF
many TRBJ1-2 TRBD1 TRBV5-1 TGCGCCAGCAGCACCGGGACAGGGTTTGACTATGGCTACACCTTC CASSTGTGFDYGYTF
- TRBJ2-7 - TRBV7-9 TGTGCCAGCACAAAAACATCGGGCGGACGCTACGAGCAGTACTTC CASTKTSGGRYEQYF
- TRBJ2-2 TRBD1 TRBV5-8 TGTGCCAGCAGATACAGGGGGCCCTACACCGGGGAGCTGTTTTTT CASRYRGPYTGELFF
- TRBJ2-7 TRBD2 TRBV7-2 TGTGCCAGCAGTTCTAGCGGGACTAGCGGGACCCCCTACGAGCAGTACTTC CASSSSGTSGTPYEQYF
- TRBJ2-1 - TRBV7-9 TGTGCCAGCAGCTTAGGCGGACAGGCGGGGTACAATGAGCAGTTCTTC CASSLGGQAGYNEQFF
few TRBJ1-2 TRBD1 TRBV27 TGTGCCAGCAGTACGGGAATGTTAGTCAGGGGGCATTACTATGGCTACACCTTC CASSTGMLVRGHYYGYTF
- TRBJ1-1 - TRBV7-2 TGTGCCAGCAGCTTCGGCGGGATCATCACTGAAGCTTTCTTT CASSFGGIITEAFF